The clone carrying this T cell receptor (beta chain) appeared many times. Its matching antigen is unknown. The sample comes from a study of regulatory T cells in long-lasting Graves disease. Study-level background: Duration of antithyroid drug therapy among newly diagnosed Graves' patients was under 3 months. Study-level points and caveats: A reduction in accuracy may have resulted from the small sample size. Compared with new cases, persistent Graves' patients showed reduced TCR diversity.

Time point reported: newly diagnosed GD, antithyroid drugs for less than 3 months. RNA extracted from PBMCs served as the sequencing template. The CDR3 consists of 13 residues. Per the germline V gene, CDR1 is DFQATT and CDR2 is SNEGSKA (reference sequence). The V end was cut by 6 bases, the J end by 4 bases, with 14 bases between. CDR3 regions were amplified by Arm-PCR using iRepertoire HTBI primers to build TCR beta libraries. As originally analysed: Samples revealed about 63 TRBV and over twelve TRBJ segments. TCRdb processed the multiplex PCR reads anew with MiXCR; each CDR3 protein has one entry. These V and J calls originate from TCRdb's pipeline instead of the authors' own analysis. This table has roughly 420,000 distinct CDR3 sequences, roughly a sixth appearing once.

This chain uses TRBV20-1 with TRBJ2-3; D perhaps matches TRBD2 (7 bases). This receptor was identified in a female donor with Graves disease. The source was peripheral blood mononuclear cells (PBMCs), collected at new diagnosis, from a patient treated with antithyroid drugs. CDR3 DNA: TGCAGTGCGGGGGCGGGAGATGCAGATACGCAGTATTTT. Residues: CSAGAGDADTQYF.